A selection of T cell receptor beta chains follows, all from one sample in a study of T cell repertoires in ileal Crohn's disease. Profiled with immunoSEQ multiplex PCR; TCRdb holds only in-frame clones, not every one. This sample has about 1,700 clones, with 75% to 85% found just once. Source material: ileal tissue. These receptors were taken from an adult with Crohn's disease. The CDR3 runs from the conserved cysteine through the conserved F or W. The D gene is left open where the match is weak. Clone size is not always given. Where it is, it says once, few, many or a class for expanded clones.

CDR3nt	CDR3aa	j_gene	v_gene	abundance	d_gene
TGTGCCAGCAGTTACTCGACAGCTAACACCGGGGAGCTGTTTTTT	CASSYSTANTGELFF	TRBJ2-2	TRBV6-5	-	-
TGTGCCAGCAGTTACTTTACAGGTGCCACCGGGGAGCTGTTTTTT	CASSYFTGATGELFF	TRBJ2-2	TRBV6-5	-	-
TGTGCCAGCAGGGGCGGACAGGGGGCCTACGAGCAGTACTTC	CASRGGQGAYEQYF	TRBJ2-7	TRBV6-5	-	TRBD1
TGTGCCAGTAGTAGACTACCCTTATTTCTGAATGAGCAGTTCTTC	CASSRLPLFLNEQFF	TRBJ2-1	TRBV19	few	-
TGTGCCAGCAGCGTAATGGGGGGGCTTATGACCGGGGAGCTGTTTTTT	CASSVMGGLMTGELFF	TRBJ2-2	TRBV7-2	-	-
TGCGCCAGCAGTTTGACTGACACTGAAGCTTTCTTT	CASSLTDTEAFF	TRBJ1-1	TRBV5-1	-	-
TGCAGCGTTCAGCCGAGCGGGGTCGGGGGAGATACGCAGTATTTT	CSVQPSGVGGDTQYF	TRBJ2-3	TRBV29-1	-	TRBD2
TGTGCCTGGAGTAGGGACAGGGGGAAAGCTTTCTTT	CAWSRDRGKAFF	TRBJ1-1	TRBV30	few	TRBD1
TGTGCCAGCATCCTACAGGGGGCTCTAACCGGGGAGCTGTTTTTT	CASILQGALTGELFF	TRBJ2-2	TRBV6-6	-	TRBD1
TGTGCCAGCAGTCTAACCGGTATAAAGAGGACCGGGGAGCTGTTTTTT	CASSLTGIKRTGELFF	TRBJ2-2	TRBV7-2	-	-
TGTGCCAGCCGGGCGGGGGGGGTGTTTTACAATGAGCAGTTCTTC	CASRAGGVFYNEQFF	TRBJ2-1	TRBV7-8	-	TRBD2
TGTGCCAGTAGTTCGACTAGCCGAGAGACCCAGTACTTC	CASSSTSRETQYF	TRBJ2-5	TRBV19	-	TRBD2
TGTGCCAGCAGCGTGACAGGGGGCGCGAACTATGGCTACACCTTC	CASSVTGGANYGYTF	TRBJ1-2	TRBV9	-	TRBD1
TGTGCCAGCAGAGGGGCTGTACTACAACAAAGTCGGGCCAACGTCCTGACTTTC	CASRGAVLQQSRANVLTF	TRBJ2-6	TRBV21-1	-	-
TGTGCCAGCAGCTCAGTACACGGGGGTAGGGGGCCCTACGAGCAGTACTTC	CASSSVHGGRGPYEQYF	TRBJ2-7	TRBV5-4	-	-
TGTGCCAGCAGCTTTATAACAGCCTCCTACGAGCAGTACTTC	CASSFITASYEQYF	TRBJ2-7	TRBV7-9	-	-
TGTGCCAGCAGTGCCCCCGGGACAGACTTTTCCTACGAGCAGTACTTC	CASSAPGTDFSYEQYF	TRBJ2-7	TRBV28	few	TRBD1
TGTGCCATCAGTGAGAGAGCTAGCGGGGTAGCCAAAAACATTCAGTACTTC	CAISERASGVAKNIQYF	TRBJ2-4	TRBV10-3	few	TRBD2
TGTGCCAGCTCACCACCTAACAATGTCATGAACACTGAAGCTTTCTTT	CASSPPNNVMNTEAFF	TRBJ1-1	TRBV18	-	-
TGTGCCAGCAGCCAAGCTGGAGGCCGTCATGAGCAGTTCTTC	CASSQAGGRHEQFF	TRBJ2-1	TRBV4-2	-	-
TGTGCCAGCAGCTTGGGGGATGGGGAACGACAGGGATTCAACACTGAAGCTTTCTTT	CASSLGDGERQGFNTEAFF	TRBJ1-1	TRBV5-5	few	TRBD1
TGTGCCAGCAGCCCTGGGGGGACCCTCTCCTACGAGCAGTACTTC	CASSPGGTLSYEQYF	TRBJ2-7	TRBV6-5	-	-
TGTGCCAGTGGTCTGTCGACAGGGGTTCCTGAGCAGTACTTC	CASGLSTGVPEQYF	TRBJ2-7	TRBV19	-	TRBD1
TGTGCCAGTAGGCCGGGACAGGAAACAGATACGCAGTATTTT	CASRPGQETDTQYF	TRBJ2-3	TRBV19	-	TRBD1
TGTGCCAGCAGCTGGTGGGGAGGGGGGACCCTACACAATGAGCAGTTCTTC	CASSWWGGGTLHNEQFF	TRBJ2-1	TRBV11-3	few	-